This TCR beta chain is from a study of OX40 agonist ivuxolimab in advanced cancers. Study information: At doses from 0.01 to 10 mg/kg, patients were given intravenous ivuxolimab every 2 weeks. Prior checkpoint blockade (anti-PD-1, anti-PD-L1 or anti-CTLA-4) was permitted; roughly 40% had it. The group had a mean age of roughly 65 years, ranged from about 23 to 79, and was 75% to 85% male. Findings and caveats of the study: Within 6 weeks, CD4+ and CD8+ blood T cells expanded clonally at 0.1 to 3.0 mg/kg.

The CDR3 contains 15 residues. Trimming cost V 0 bases and J 6 bases, with 14 bases left between them. Germline values: CDR1 LNHNV, CDR2 YYDKDF (reference sequence). Some clones are missing from TCRdb's copy, which holds only in-frame ones; the method was immunoSEQ multiplex PCR. The table lists about 60,000 clones, roughly nine tenths of them singletons. Note on this clone: The antigen is undetermined.

V and J are TRBV15 and TRBJ1-2; weak D call: TRBD1 (5 bases). The sample in question was CD4+ or CD8+ T cells sorted from blood, obtained in a trial of the OX40 agonist ivuxolimab. The clonotype was recovered from an adult with an advanced solid tumor such as melanoma, head and neck, liver or kidney cancer. CDR3 protein: CATSRDVGAEDGYTF. Here the CDR3 DNA reads TGTGCCACCAGCAGAGATGTAGGGGCCGAGGATGGCTACACCTTC.